The rows below give T cell receptor beta chains drawn from one sample of a study of T cells in Graves' hyperthyroidism and ophthalmopathy. MiXCR, applied by TCRdb to the multiplex PCR reads, yields one record per CDR3 protein. The sample carries about 640,000 distinct CDR3 sequences, less than 25% recorded once. Input material: blood. The receptors here all came from a man aged 25 to 45 with Graves' ophthalmopathy. Each CDR3 is given with its conserved first and last residue. D genes are given only for firm matches. Clone size, where shown, is once, few, many, or a class for clones that have expanded.

NA	TRBJ2-7	NA	TRBV27	CASSLTIQGYEQYF	TGTGCCAGCAGTTTAACCATTCAGGGCTACGAGCAGTACTTC
NA	TRBJ2-7	many	TRBV3-1	CASRRRGSAVYEQYF	TGTGCCAGCAGACGCAGGGGATCGGCGGTCTACGAGCAGTACTTC
TRBD1	TRBJ2-7	NA	TRBV2	CASSAAGTGEDEQYF	TGTGCCAGCAGTGCCGCCGGGACAGGGGAGGACGAGCAGTACTTC
NA	TRBJ2-3	few	TRBV7-2	CASSSPRVGAQYF	TGTGCCAGCAGCTCCCCCCGGGTGGGGGCGCAGTATTTT
NA	TRBJ1-4	many	TRBV11-2	CASSFTGGGEKLFF	TGTGCCAGCAGTTTTACGGGTGGGGGTGAAAAACTGTTTTTT
TRBD1	TRBJ2-5	NA	TRBV30	CAWTAGTGGQETQYF	TGTGCCTGGACCGCCGGGACAGGGGGTCAAGAGACCCAGTACTTC
NA	TRBJ2-1	many	TRBV24-1	CATSEKSGFPFEEQFF	TGTGCCACCAGTGAGAAGAGCGGTTTCCCCTTCGAGGAGCAGTTCTTC
TRBD1	TRBJ2-6	NA	TRBV28	CASSLLGQGVPGANVLTF	TGTGCCAGCAGTTTATTGGGACAGGGGGTTCCTGGGGCCAACGTCCTGACTTTC
TRBD1	TRBJ1-2	NA	TRBV7-9	CASSLSRQGNWNGYTF	TGTGCCAGCAGCCTCTCTCGACAGGGGAATTGGAATGGCTACACCTTC
NA	TRBJ2-5	few	TRBV2	CASSQGNRQETQYF	TGTGCCAGCAGTCAGGGGAATAGACAAGAGACCCAGTACTTC
NA	TRBJ2-1	NA	TRBV6-1	CASRPDSTYNEQFF	TGTGCCAGCAGACCGGACAGCACATACAATGAGCAGTTCTTC
NA	TRBJ1-4	NA	TRBV15	CATSGYRDGLTVATNEKLFF	TGTGCCACCAGCGGCTACCGGGACGGTCTTACGGTTGCAACTAATGAAAAACTGTTTTTT
NA	TRBJ1-5	NA	TRBV12-3/TRBV12-4	CASTLGYSNQPQHF	TGTGCCAGCACCTTGGGATATAGCAATCAGCCCCAGCATTTT
NA	TRBJ2-6	NA	TRBV29-1	CSVEEYTDYSGANVLTF	TGCAGCGTTGAGGAGTATACCGATTACTCTGGGGCCAACGTCCTGACTTTC
NA	TRBJ2-3	many	TRBV18	CASSPRVTDTQYF	TGTGCCAGCTCACCAAGAGTAACAGATACGCAGTATTTT
NA	TRBJ1-6	NA	TRBV20-1	CSARQGNRKPLHF	TGCAGTGCTAGACAGGGGAATAGAAAACCCCTCCACTTT
NA	TRBJ2-7	NA	TRBV4-1	CASSQDASLSYEQYF	TGCGCCAGCAGCCAAGATGCCAGTCTCTCCTACGAGCAGTACTTC
TRBD2	TRBJ2-1	NA	TRBV6-1	CASSPWREVPYNEQFF	TGTGCCAGCAGTCCTTGGCGGGAGGTCCCCTACAATGAGCAGTTCTTC
TRBD1	TRBJ1-1	NA	TRBV6-2/TRBV6-3	CASSYSEDRATEAFF	TGTGCCAGCAGTTACTCAGAGGACAGGGCAACTGAAGCTTTCTTT
TRBD1	TRBJ2-1	NA	TRBV20-1	CSARGQGLAEQFF	TGCAGTGCTAGAGGACAGGGGCTGGCTGAGCAGTTCTTC
TRBD1	TRBJ2-7	many	TRBV5-1	CASSWGDRTSYEQYF	TGCGCCAGCAGCTGGGGGGACAGGACCTCCTACGAGCAGTACTTC
TRBD2	TRBJ2-5	NA	TRBV6-5	CASSYSSVAGGSQETQYF	TGTGCCAGCAGTTACTCGTCGGTAGCGGGAGGATCCCAAGAGACCCAGTACTTC
TRBD2	TRBJ2-1	many	TRBV5-1	CASSPGTSGLSEQFF	TGCGCCAGCAGCCCGGGGACTAGCGGCCTGAGCGAGCAGTTCTTC
NA	TRBJ2-4	NA	TRBV6-1	CASSGVRAGKNIQYF	TGTGCCAGCAGTGGGGTTAGGGCGGGCAAAAACATTCAGTACTTC
NA	TRBJ2-7	many	TRBV20-1	CSAYLRSSYEQYF	TGCAGTGCCTACTTACGGAGCTCCTACGAGCAGTACTTC
NA	TRBJ1-3	NA	TRBV2	CASTRDRGASGNTIYF	TGTGCCAGCACCCGGGACCGGGGAGCCTCTGGAAACACCATATATTTT
TRBD2	TRBJ2-4	many	TRBV28	CASSGLAGALPQGNIQYF	TGTGCCAGCAGTGGACTAGCGGGAGCGCTACCACAAGGAAACATTCAGTACTTC
NA	TRBJ1-6	few	TRBV24-1	CATSEKSSYNSPLHF	TGTGCCACCAGTGAAAAGAGCTCCTATAATTCACCCCTCCACTTT
NA	TRBJ1-2	NA	TRBV3-1	CASSTNNFGYTF	TGTGCCAGCAGCACTAACAACTTTGGCTACACCTTC
TRBD1	TRBJ2-3	many	TRBV30	CAWSPGQGGQYF	TGTGCCTGGAGTCCCGGACAGGGTGGGCAGTATTTT
TRBD1	TRBJ1-1	few	TRBV30	CAWAGTGSATEAFF	TGTGCCTGGGCCGGGACAGGGTCGGCCACTGAAGCTTTCTTT
TRBD1	TRBJ2-7	NA	TRBV30	CAWSVRGTGTYEQYF	TGTGCCTGGAGTGTACGGGGGACAGGGACCTACGAGCAGTACTTC
NA	TRBJ2-2	few	TRBV3-1	CASSQVTAGELFF	TGTGCCAGCAGCCAGGTGACCGCCGGGGAGCTGTTTTTT
NA	TRBJ2-7	NA	TRBV5-6	CASSLALRGAYEQYF	TGTGCCAGCAGCTTGGCCCTTCGCGGAGCCTACGAGCAGTACTTC
TRBD2	TRBJ2-2	many	TRBV11-3	CASSPSGSRAGELFF	TGTGCCAGCAGCCCAAGCGGGAGCCGGGCCGGGGAGCTGTTTTTT
TRBD2	TRBJ2-5	many	TRBV12-3/TRBV12-4	CASSPTSGRLQETQYF	TGTGCCAGCAGTCCAACTAGCGGGAGGCTCCAAGAGACCCAGTACTTC